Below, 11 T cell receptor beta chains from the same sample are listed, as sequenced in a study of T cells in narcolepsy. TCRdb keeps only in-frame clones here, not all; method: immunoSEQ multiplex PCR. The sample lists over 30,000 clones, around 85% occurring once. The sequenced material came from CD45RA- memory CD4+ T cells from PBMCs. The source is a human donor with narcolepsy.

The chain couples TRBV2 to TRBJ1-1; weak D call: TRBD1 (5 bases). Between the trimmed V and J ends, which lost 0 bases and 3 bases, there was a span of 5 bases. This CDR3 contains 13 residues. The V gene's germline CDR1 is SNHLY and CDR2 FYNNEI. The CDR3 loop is CASSEAQDTEAFF. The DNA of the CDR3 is TGTGCCAGCAGTGAAGCACAGGACACTGAAGCTTTCTTT.

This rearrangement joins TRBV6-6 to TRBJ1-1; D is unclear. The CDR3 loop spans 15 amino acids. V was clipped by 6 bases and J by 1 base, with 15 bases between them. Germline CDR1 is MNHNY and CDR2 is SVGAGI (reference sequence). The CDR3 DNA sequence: TGTGCCAGCAGCCTCTATTCTCCGGGGAACACTGAAGCTTTCTTT. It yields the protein CASSLYSPGNTEAFF.

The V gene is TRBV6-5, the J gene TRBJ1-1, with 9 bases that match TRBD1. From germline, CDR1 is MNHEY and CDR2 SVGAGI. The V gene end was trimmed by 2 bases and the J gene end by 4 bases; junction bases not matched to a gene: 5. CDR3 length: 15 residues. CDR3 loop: CASSYLGQGPTEAFF. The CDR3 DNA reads TGTGCCAGCAGTTACCTAGGACAGGGGCCCACTGAAGCTTTCTTT.

CDR3 bases: TGTGCCAGCAGCCCCTCACCCTCAAGTGAAAAACTGTTTTTT. Its translation is CASSPSPSSEKLFF. The gene calls are TRBV6-5 and TRBJ1-4; the D is unclear. Deletions cut 6 bases from V and 7 bases from J, with 15 bases between. The CDR3 has 14 amino acids. CDR1 is MNHEY and CDR2 is SVGAGI in the germline V gene.

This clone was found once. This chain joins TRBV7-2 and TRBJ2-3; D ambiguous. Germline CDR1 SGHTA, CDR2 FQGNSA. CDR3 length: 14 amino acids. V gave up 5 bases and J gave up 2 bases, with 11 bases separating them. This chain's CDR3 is CASSTGRTTDTQYF. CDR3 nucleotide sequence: TGTGCCAGCAGCACCGGACGGACCACAGATACGCAGTATTTT.

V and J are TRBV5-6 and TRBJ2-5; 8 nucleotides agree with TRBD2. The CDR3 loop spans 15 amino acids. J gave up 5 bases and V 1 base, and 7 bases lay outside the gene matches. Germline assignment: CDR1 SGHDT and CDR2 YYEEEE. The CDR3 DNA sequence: TGTGCCAGCAGCTTGTTCGCGGGGGGTAGGGAGACCCAGTACTTC. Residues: CASSLFAGGRETQYF.

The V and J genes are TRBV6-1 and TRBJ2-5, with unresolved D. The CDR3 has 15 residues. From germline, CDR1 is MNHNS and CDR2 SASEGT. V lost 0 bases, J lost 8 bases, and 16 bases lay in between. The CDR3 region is CASSEAPRPRVTQYF. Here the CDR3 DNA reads TGTGCCAGCAGTGAAGCGCCAAGGCCTAGAGTTACCCAGTACTTC.

This CDR3 is CATSRSGAKSTEAFF. CDR3 sequence (DNA): TGTGCCACCAGCCGGAGCGGGGCGAAGAGCACTGAAGCTTTCTTT. The chain carries TRBV15 and TRBJ1-1, with TRBD1 as a possible D gene (5 bases). CDR3 length equals 15 residues. V dropped 5 bases and J dropped 4 bases, with 17 bases sitting between them. CDR1 and CDR2 (germline): LNHNV, YYDKDF (reference sequence).

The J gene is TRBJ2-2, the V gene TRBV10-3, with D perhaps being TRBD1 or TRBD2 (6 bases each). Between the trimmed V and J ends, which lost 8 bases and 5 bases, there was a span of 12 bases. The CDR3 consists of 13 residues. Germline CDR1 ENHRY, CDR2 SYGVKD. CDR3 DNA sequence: TGTGCCATCTCCCGAGGGGGGACCGGGGAGCTGTTTTTT. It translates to CAISRGGTGELFF.

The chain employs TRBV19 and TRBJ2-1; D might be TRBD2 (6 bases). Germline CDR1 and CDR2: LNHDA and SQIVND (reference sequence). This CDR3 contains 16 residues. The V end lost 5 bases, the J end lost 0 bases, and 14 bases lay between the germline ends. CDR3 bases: TGTGCCAGTAGTGTCGACAGCGGGTTCTCCTACAATGAGCAGTTCTTC. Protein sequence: CASSVDSGFSYNEQFF. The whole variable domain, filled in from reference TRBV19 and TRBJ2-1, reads DGGITQSPKYLFRKEGQNVTLSCEQNLNHDAMYWYRQDPGQGLRLIYYSQIVNDFQKGDIAEGYSVSREKKESFPLTVTSAQKNPTAFYLCASSVDSGFSYNEQFFGPGTRLTVL.

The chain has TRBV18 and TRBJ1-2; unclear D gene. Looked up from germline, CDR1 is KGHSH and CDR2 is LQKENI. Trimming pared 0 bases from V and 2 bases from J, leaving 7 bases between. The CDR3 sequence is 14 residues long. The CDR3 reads CASSPPSGNYGYTF. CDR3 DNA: TGTGCCAGCTCACCACCATCTGGGAACTATGGCTACACCTTC.